This entry features one T cell receptor (beta chain) sequence. This clone was seen just once. The antigen it binds to is not known. One base away there is no much larger clone; base qualities are not given. Including cysteine and phenylalanine, the CDR3 has 15 amino acids. The DNA shown is the 45-base CDR3, in frame from base 1. Deletion took 3 bases off V and 7 bases off J, with a span of 19 bases between the germline ends. Per the germline V gene, ENHRY is the CDR1 and SYGVKD is the CDR2. The data derive from a study of cytomegalovirus exposure and HLA in healthy donors (dated by TCRdb to about 2017). With regard to the full study: An earlier analysis of around 600 of the donors reported approximately 290 Gb of sequence data and 120 million or so unique TCR beta sequences from roughly 200 million T cells. Typing coverage differed by locus: A, B, C, DRB1 and DQB1 were typed in roughly 620-630 donors, DQA1 in approximately 520, DPA1 in around 600, and DPB1 in 450 to 480. Among around 400 genotyped donors of the cohort, an average of approximately 220,000 unique TCR beta nucleotide sequences was sequenced per donor, of which 15% to 20% were non-productive. A separate validation cohort of 100 to 150 different subjects was used in addition to the approximately 610-subject first cohort. The study used immunosequencing to profile the T cell repertoires of several hundred subjects and linked those repertoires to cytomegalovirus serostatus. An early release that covered fewer than 750 HLA-typed donors contained approximately 320 gigabases of sequencing data and tens of millions of unique TCR sequences. Every repertoire in the discovery cohort had been generated on one and the same sequencing platform. To predict cytomegalovirus infection status, the study brought together high-throughput TCR immunosequencing, statistical association of individual TCRs with disease status, and machine learning. In an earlier analysis of around 540 of the donors, high-throughput TCR beta sequencing was used to judge whether each TCR beta V gene segment behaved as functional or pseudogenic. Rather than drawing on any new phenotypic data, the later analysis identified candidate immune exposures from TCR beta sequences and the way those sequences occurred across donors. Donor age, sex, ethnicity and CMV serostatus were compiled alongside the repertoire data. The study aimed to test whether cataloging public T cell receptors could reveal signatures of past pathogen exposure. About 5 DR-DQ haplotypes were handled as single units for association and clustering, since linkage in the cohort was strong. Of the roughly 410 genotyped donors, less than 90% were placed in the genetic ancestry cluster associated with self-reported Caucasian donors. A later analysis re-analyzed previously published TCR beta repertoires from 550 to 700 donors and added high-resolution HLA genotyping to study TCR occurrence patterns. Both class I and class II loci were covered by HLA typing, at four-digit resolution. Genome-wide SNP genotypes for about 55% of the roughly 670 donors were used in a later genetic analysis, which treated that subset as a discovery cohort.

Broad study findings and their caveats: The study gave a list of more than 150 TCR beta chains associated with cytomegalovirus. According to the authors, the approach could potentially be generalized to other disease states and immunological phenotypes. When HLA alleles, especially DR and DQ, strongly co-occurred, TCR associations were difficult to assign to individual alleles. Because the 87-base-pair reads could not distinguish some IMGT-functional V segments, including TRBV6-2 and TRBV6-3, those segments were excluded. According to a later genetic analysis, donors in an Asian-associated ancestry cluster had fewer N-insertions in productive TCRs than the roughly 670-donor mean. A cluster of highly shared sequence variants was judged likely to be a technical artifact of the sequencing pipeline. According to a later analysis, TCR association rates differed among HLA loci, with DRB1 alleles showing the most associated TCRs and HLA-C alleles showing the fewest. In a later genetic analysis, a missense DCLRE1C variant was associated with V-gene and J-gene trimming of TCR beta chains, and the association was replicated in an independent cohort. A later analysis found that most CMV-associated TCR beta chains appeared HLA-restricted, with HLA associations seemingly driven largely by CMV exposure. The presence/absence analyses assumed that sequencing depth was roughly uniform across donors, and that assumption may not be true. Several of the top co-occurrence clusters appeared to be linked to parvovirus B19, influenza, CMV and Epstein-Barr virus, according to a later analysis. In a later analysis, 15,000 to 20,000 TCR beta sequences were associated with specific HLA alleles at a false discovery rate of 0.05. The classifier was reported to diagnose cytomegalovirus status with high specificity and sensitivity in both the original cohort and the validation cohort. About 17 rarely observed V segments, including chromosome 9 orphons, were excluded from the earlier analysis of a few hundred of the donors because counts were too low. Immune exposure information for the cohort was limited to CMV serostatus. Compared with equally common non-associated chains, HLA-associated TCR beta chains in a later analysis were more clonally expanded and had lower generation probabilities. Most TCR sequences were seen in very few donors, while some public TCRs were found in many individuals. Correlated functional status among segregating V segments might be attributable to linkage disequilibrium, but an unknown experimental factor could not be ruled out. A few of the identified cytomegalovirus-associated TCR beta chains were confirmed in vitro to be specific for cytomegalovirus antigens. A further reported finding was that TCR beta sequences accurately predicted the HLA-A and HLA-B alleles for most subjects in the first cohort. HLA typing was unavailable for some donors at each locus, so association tests used only the typed subset. In this cohort, only TCR beta chains were sequenced, and detectable features were limited by the absence of alpha or paired-chain data. An earlier analysis of several hundred of the donors showed that most TCR beta V segments appeared in productive rearrangements either about 87% or about 30% of the time, which broadly matched IMGT annotations.

The method was the immunoSEQ multiplex PCR assay. For the multiplex PCR, a mixture combining 60 forward primers for TCR Vbeta segments and 13 reverse primers for TCR Jbeta segments was used. The CDR3 region of rearranged TCR beta genes was amplified from genomic DNA by a multiplex PCR assay. The Illumina HiSeq System was used to sequence the amplified TCR beta libraries as 87-base-pair reads. The original pipeline was this. In a later analysis, approximately 74 million unique TCR beta chains were counted across the approximately 670 repertoires, and roughly 11 million of these chains were shared by at least two donors. To remove PCR and sequencing errors, raw reads were error-corrected and collapsed into unique sequences using a nearest-neighbor algorithm that merged closely related sequences. V, D and J gene segments were assigned by aligning CDR3 sequences to IMGT reference sequences. For a sequence to be retained, a match of at least six nucleotides to both a V gene segment and a J gene segment was required. A rearrangement was called productive if the CDR3 had no stop codons and remained in frame with V and J, and every other rearrangement was called non-productive. CDR3 was defined by IMGT convention, running from the second conserved V-encoded cysteine to the conserved J-encoded phenylalanine. Sequences without an unambiguous match to a single V gene segment were excluded from the earlier analysis of approximately 600 of the donors. In an earlier analysis of approximately 590 of the donors, a V segment was called functional when productive rearrangements were above 56.7%, and segregating when the standard deviation between donors exceeded 5%. A statistical classification framework was built to diagnose cytomegalovirus status from the catalog of TCR beta chain sequences. In a later analysis, TCR nucleotide sequences were compared against IMGT/GENE-DB human TR gene sequences so that V and J genes could be assigned. The TCRdist pipeline was used in a later analysis to assign CDR3 sequences and most-parsimonious VDJ recombination scenarios. In a later analysis, each TCR beta chain was defined by its CDR3 amino acid sequence together with its V-gene family, and reads without a unique V-gene family were excluded. In a later analysis, 500 to 650 highly shared, low-generation-probability nucleotide sequences were removed to address suspected cross-contamination and a sequencing artifact. For each public chain, a later analysis derived a clonal expansion index from normalized ranks of inferred template counts within each repertoire. In a later analysis, generation probabilities were computed with a VDJ recombination model fitted to out-of-frame rearrangements, and the resulting probabilities were checked against IGoR. In a later analysis, TCR-TCR, TCR-HLA and TCR-CMV co-occurrence was scored with hypergeometric tests, and a repertoire-size bias correction was applied to TCR pairs. To estimate false discovery rates, a later analysis permuted the HLA or CMV assignments 20 times. In a later analysis, co-occurring TCRs were grouped with DBSCAN, and TCRdist sequence similarity was added when clustering was performed within HLA-allele-positive subsets. Repertoires with fewer than 30,000 or more than 120,000 public chains were left out of co-occurrence clustering, as were a handful of repertoires with anomalous nucleotide sharing. In TCRdb, the immuneACCESS table is reduced to in-frame sequences with V and J assigned. These tables do not hold every clone; where another copy was compared, an unresolved V gene accounts for under half, and the others remain unexplained. The V and J calls and clone size were taken over from that table, and D and trimming were inferred from the DNA. This sample holds roughly 250,000 clones; 80% were observed only once. The top ten constitute roughly 0.3% of the sample.

In total, roughly 670 healthy bone marrow donors made up the cohort. Cohort members were all nominally healthy when sampled, although unrecorded immune exposures were likely present. The donor tested CMV seronegative and was one of the 352 seronegative cohort members. A peripheral blood sample was provided by each donor, and peripheral blood mononuclear cells were used for TCR beta sequencing. Genomic DNA extraction from the blood cell samples was performed with the Qiagen DNeasy Blood Extraction Kit. Sequencing input: PBMCs. The chain is assembled from TRBV10-3 and TRBJ2-7, with a weak D call of TRBD2 (5 bases match). This TCR was sampled from a girl aged 2-10 years in good health and CMV-seronegative. The base sequence is TGTGCCATCAGTGATCCGGCAGGAGCGGTATTGGAGCAGTACTTC. Protein translation: CAISDPAGAVLEQYF.